The entry below gives a single T cell receptor beta chain sequence along with its context. Clones were sequenced by immunoSEQ multiplex PCR, and TCRdb holds only the in-frame ones, with some missing. Here the sample spans roughly 2,500,000 clones, more than 85% being singletons. The data stem from a study of shared clonotypes between healthy human individuals. Germline loops: CDR1 SGHRS, CDR2 YFSETQ. The CDR3 runs 14 residues. V gave up 8 bases and J gave up 0 bases; unmatched junction bases: 5. This sequence was found in a man aged 18 to 29 in good health. Some clones in this sample may be carry-over from other donors' samples. Sequenced sample: naive CD4+ T cells from PBMCs. Noted subset: CD45RA+ positively selected. This rearrangement joins TRBV5-1 to TRBJ2-3, with 8 positions matching TRBD2. DNA of the CDR3: TGCGCCAGACCCAGCGGGAGTAGCACAGATACGCAGTATTTT. Translating it yields CARPSGSSTDTQYF. Filled out from reference TRBV5-1 and TRBJ2-3, the complete variable domain reads KAGVTQTPRYLIKTRGQQVTLSCSPISGHRSVSWYQQTPGQGLQFLFEYFSETQRNKGNFPGRFSGRQFSNSRSEMNVSTLELGDSALYLCARPSGSSTDTQYFGPGTRLTVL.